The 11 T cell receptor beta chains given below trace back to one sample, sequenced in a study of CD8 T cells in ankylosing spondylitis (dated by TCRdb to about 2017). Library creation used 5' RACE. The reads were generated on an Illumina HiSeq 2500. TCRdb's own reprocessing of the public reads used fastp at Q25 and MiXCR and kept productive beta chains. Identical CDR3 proteins give one entry, which carries the most common genes and DNA. Recorded for this sample are under 550,000 distinct CDR3 sequences; 20% to 30% of them occurred a single time. The ten largest account for 0.89% of the sample. The research as a whole found: Blood from ankylosing spondylitis patients appeared to be characterized by a TCR beta motif made up of about 8 highly homologous amino acid variants.

These receptors have no known antigen. The specimen was blood, either unsorted or a sorted T cell fraction (not recorded which). These TCRs come from a male donor with ankylosing spondylitis.

This clonotype was recorded a few times. V gene TRBV12-3 or TRBV12-4 combines with J gene TRBJ2-1; no reliable D call. The CDR3 spans 15 residues. V was clipped by 5 bases and J by 4 bases, with 15 bases between them. CDR3 amino acids: CASSLLRTAYNEQFF. The CDR3 DNA follows: TGTGCCAGCAGTCTCTTAAGGACCGCTTACAATGAGCAGTTCTTC.

The J gene is TRBJ2-1, the V gene TRBV5-1; D is possibly TRBD2 (5 bases). CDR1 is SGHRS, CDR2 YFSETQ, per germline. The V end was cut by 4 bases, the J end by 13 bases, with 15 bases between. There are 12 residues in the CDR3. CDR3 nucleotides: TGCGCCAGCAGCCCAGACTGGGGAGAACAGTTCTTC. Protein: CASSPDWGEQFF.

In this sample, this clonotype turned up a few times. The CDR3 DNA reads as TGTGCCAGCAGCACGGGACTCTTGTATGGCTACACCTTC. This encodes CASSTGLLYGYTF. The chain is built from TRBV6-1 and TRBJ1-2; a possible D gene is TRBD1 (5 bases). Germline CDR1 is MNHNS and CDR2 is SASEGT. The V end lost 6 bases, the J end lost 5 bases, and 13 bases lay between the germline ends. The CDR3 has 13 residues.

This clonotype came up a few times. The chain links TRBV7-9 to TRBJ1-2; no clear D. V lost 5 bases, J lost 4 bases, and 11 bases lay in between. The germline CDR1 and CDR2 sequences are SEHNR and FQNEAQ (reference sequence). The CDR3 spans 13 residues. The DNA of the CDR3 is TGTGCCAGCAGCACGGTCACATCCTATGGCTACACCTTC. Translated: CASSTVTSYGYTF.

In this sample, this clonotype turned up a few times. The rearrangement joins TRBV7-2 to TRBJ2-6, with a tentative D call TRBD1 (5 bases). V was trimmed by 1 base and J by 4 bases, leaving 8 bases between them. There are 15 residues in the CDR3. CDR1 and CDR2 (germline): SGHTA, FQGNSA. The CDR3 loop reads CASSLEGAGANVLTF. The CDR3 coding sequence is TGTGCCAGCAGCTTAGAAGGGGCAGGGGCCAACGTCCTGACTTTC.

The chain employs TRBV7-9 and TRBJ2-3; 8 bases are a match to TRBD2. V trimming: 2 bases; J trimming: 4 bases; junction bases outside the gene matches: 5. This CDR3 has 15 residues. Per the germline V gene, CDR1 is SEHNR and CDR2 is FQNEAQ (reference sequence). The CDR3 loop is CASSLLAGVADTQYF. CDR3 in DNA: TGTGCCAGCAGCTTACTAGCGGGTGTAGCAGATACGCAGTATTTT.

The V and J genes are TRBV12-3 or TRBV12-4 and TRBJ1-2, with D unresolved. V lost 6 bases, J lost 9 bases, and 17 bases lay in between. CDR3 length: 13 residues. The CDR3 protein is CASSKPRQGRYTF. The DNA for the CDR3 is TGTGCCAGCAGCAAGCCTCGCCAAGGTCGCTACACCTTC.

This clonotype was detected a few times. The chain recombines TRBV5-6 with TRBJ2-3; 10 nucleotides line up with TRBD2. The CDR3 runs 17 residues. Germline V gene data show CDR1 as SGHDT and CDR2 as YYEEEE. V shed 0 bases, J shed 4 bases, and the junction held 8 bases outside the gene matches. Written as DNA, the CDR3 is TGTGCCAGCAGCTTGGAGTCTAGCGGGAGACACGCAGATACGCAGTATTTT. Protein product: CASSLESSGRHADTQYF.

This clonotype showed up just a few times. This sequence joins TRBV5-6 and TRBJ1-1, with D hard to call. Between the trimmed V and J ends, which lost 0 bases and 2 bases, there was a span of 8 bases. There are 14 residues in the CDR3. The V gene's germline CDR1 is SGHDT and CDR2 YYEEEE. CDR3 nucleotides: TGTGCCAGCAGCTTGGAACACTATAACACTGAAGCTTTCTTT. This sequence encodes CASSLEHYNTEAFF.

This clonotype has just a few counts. The V call is TRBV20-1, the J call TRBJ1-3; D ambiguous. This CDR3 is built from 11 residues. With 6 bases removed from V and 2 bases from J, the gap between germline ends came to 5 bases. Germline CDR1 reads DFQATT; CDR2 reads SNEGSKA (reference sequence). CDR3 amino acids: CSANPGNTIYF. The CDR3 DNA is TGCAGTGCAAACCCTGGAAACACCATATATTTT.

V is TRBV5-1 and J is TRBJ2-3, with 7 bases matching TRBD2. This CDR3 region has 16 residues. V trimming: 4 bases; J trimming: 2 bases; junction bases outside the gene matches: 10. CDR1 is SGHRS, CDR2 YFSETQ, per germline. The CDR3 reads CASSRRASGFTDTQYF. In nucleotides, the CDR3 is TGCGCCAGCAGCCGTAGGGCTAGCGGTTTCACAGATACGCAGTATTTT.